The present entry profiles one T cell receptor (beta chain) with its context. Blood got drawn at baseline, again on cycle 4 day 1, and then on cycle 7 day 1. These data belong to a study of OX40 agonist ivuxolimab in advanced cancers. Sequencing used immunoSEQ multiplex PCR; TCRdb keeps in-frame clones, though not all of them. This sample carries 45,000 to 65,000 clones, around nine tenths of them seen once, and the ten largest clones take roughly 6.9%. Sequencing used CD4+ or CD8+ T cells sorted from blood, obtained in a trial of the OX40 agonist ivuxolimab. This TCR derives from an adult with an advanced solid tumor such as melanoma, head and neck, liver or kidney cancer.

The CDR3 here is CASSFARNTEAFF. In DNA form, the CDR3 reads TGTGCCAGCAGCTTCGCCAGGAACACTGAAGCTTTCTTT. The chain employs TRBV7-3 and TRBJ1-1, with unresolved D. V was cut by 3 bases and J by 1 base, with 6 bases left in between. There are 13 residues in the CDR3. Germline V lookup: CDR1 SGHTA, CDR2 FQGTGA.